This T cell receptor (beta chain) was captured in a study of cytomegalovirus exposure and HLA in healthy donors (dated by TCRdb to the late 2010s). Study-wide context: An earlier analysis of some 550 of the donors reported 276 Gb of sequence data and some 120 million unique TCR beta sequences from 190 million or so T cells. An early release covering about 600 HLA-typed donors comprised about 290 gigabases of sequencing data and roughly 86 million unique TCR sequences. The genetic ancestry cluster associated with self-reported Caucasian donors included 81% of the roughly 400 genotyped donors. The study was designed to test whether signatures of past pathogen exposure could be identified by cataloging public T cell receptors. The T cell repertoires of 666 subjects were profiled by immunosequencing and related to cytomegalovirus serostatus. In addition to the first cohort of 650 to 750 subjects, a separate validation cohort of approximately 130 different subjects was used. To predict cytomegalovirus infection status, the study combined high-throughput TCR immunosequencing, statistical association of individual TCRs with disease status, and machine learning. To study patterns of TCR occurrence, a later analysis re-analyzed previously published TCR beta repertoires from more than 550 donors and added high-resolution HLA genotyping. Rather than drawing on any new phenotypic data, the later analysis identified candidate immune exposures from TCR beta sequences and the way those sequences occurred across donors. An earlier analysis of fewer than 750 of the donors used high-throughput TCR beta sequencing to judge whether each TCR beta V gene segment behaved as functional or pseudogenic. Alongside the repertoire data, information on donor age, sex, ethnicity and CMV serostatus was compiled. A later genetic analysis used genome-wide SNP genotypes for about three fifths of the 666 donors, treating that subset as a discovery cohort. Every repertoire in the discovery cohort had been generated on one and the same sequencing platform. Both class I and class II loci were covered by HLA typing, at four-digit resolution. The number of donors typed differed by locus, with about 629-630 for A, B, C, DRB1 and DQB1, about 500 for DQA1, nearly 610 for DPA1, and under 490 for DPB1. Because of strong linkage in the cohort, roughly five DR-DQ haplotypes were treated as single units for association and clustering. Among roughly 400 genotyped donors of the cohort, an average of roughly 230,000 unique TCR beta nucleotide sequences was sequenced per donor, of which approximately 18% were non-productive. Results and caveats for the whole study, not just this receptor: According to a later analysis, parvovirus B19, influenza, CMV and Epstein-Barr virus appeared linked to several top co-occurrence clusters. In vitro tests confirmed that a few of the cytomegalovirus-associated TCR beta chains recognize cytomegalovirus antigens. A cluster of highly shared sequence variants was judged likely to be a technical artifact of the sequencing pipeline. Roughly uniform sequencing depth across donors was assumed in presence/absence analyses, although this assumption may not hold. A further reported finding was that TCR beta sequences accurately predicted the HLA-A and HLA-B alleles for most subjects in the first cohort. In an earlier analysis of over 550 of the donors, most TCR beta V segments were observed in productive rearrangements about 87% or about 30% of the time, broadly matching IMGT annotations. Across donors, most TCR sequences were observed very rarely, whereas some public TCRs were present in many individuals. Some IMGT-functional V segments, including TRBV6-2 and TRBV6-3, could not be told apart with the 87-base-pair reads, so those segments were excluded. Correlated functional status among segregating V segments might reflect linkage disequilibrium, but an unknown experimental factor could not be ruled out. Compared with equally common non-associated chains, HLA-associated TCR beta chains in a later analysis were more clonally expanded and had lower generation probabilities. The study gave a list of more than 150 TCR beta chains associated with cytomegalovirus. In a later analysis, the rate of TCR association differed among HLA loci, with DRB1 alleles having the most associated TCRs and HLA-C alleles having the fewest. Strong co-occurrence of HLA alleles, especially DR and DQ, made assigning TCR associations to individual alleles difficult. The authors suggested that the approach could potentially be generalized to other disease states and immunological phenotypes. Immune exposure information for the cohort was limited to CMV serostatus. The earlier analysis of approximately 560 of the donors excluded about 16 rarely observed V segments, including chromosome 9 orphons, because counts were too low. The classifier was reported to diagnose cytomegalovirus status with high specificity and sensitivity in both the original and validation cohorts. Specific HLA alleles were associated with some 15,000 TCR beta sequences at a false discovery rate of 0.05 in a later analysis. In a later analysis, most CMV-associated TCR beta chains were found to appear HLA-restricted, with HLA associations seemingly driven largely by CMV exposure. A later genetic analysis associated a missense DCLRE1C variant with V-gene and J-gene trimming of TCR beta chains, and an independent cohort replicated the association. This cohort had only TCR beta chains sequenced, and the lack of alpha or paired-chain data limited which features could be detected. Because HLA typing was unavailable for some donors at each locus, only the typed subset was used in association tests. In a later genetic analysis, fewer N-insertions in productive TCRs were reported among donors in an Asian-associated ancestry cluster than the 666-donor mean.

The library was generated by the immunoSEQ multiplex PCR assay. A mixture of 60 forward primers for TCR Vbeta segments and 13 reverse primers for TCR Jbeta segments was used in the multiplex PCR. A multiplex PCR assay on genomic DNA amplified the CDR3 region of rearranged TCR beta genes. The Illumina HiSeq System was used to sequence the amplified TCR beta libraries as 87-base-pair reads. The published analysis was carried out like this. In a later analysis, about 80 million unique TCR beta chains were counted across the 500 to 700 repertoires, and approximately 11 million of these chains were shared by at least two donors. To remove PCR and sequencing errors, raw reads were error-corrected and collapsed into unique sequences using a nearest-neighbor algorithm that merged closely related sequences. To assign V, D and J gene segments, CDR3 sequences were aligned to IMGT reference sequences. For a sequence to be retained, a match of at least six nucleotides was required to both a V gene segment and a J gene segment. Rearrangements were called productive when the CDR3 lacked stop codons and stayed in frame with V and J; all others were non-productive. CDR3 was defined according to IMGT convention as the region running from the second conserved V-encoded cysteine to the conserved J-encoded phenylalanine. Sequences without an unambiguous match to a single V gene segment were excluded from the earlier analysis of almost 600 of the donors. In an earlier analysis of approximately 590 of the donors, V segments were called functional above 56.7% productive rearrangements and were called segregating when the between-donor standard deviation exceeded 5%. A statistical classification framework was built to diagnose cytomegalovirus status from the catalog of TCR beta chain sequences. In a later analysis, TCR nucleotide sequences were compared against IMGT/GENE-DB human TR gene sequences so that V and J genes could be assigned. The TCRdist pipeline was used in a later analysis to assign CDR3 sequences and most-parsimonious VDJ recombination scenarios. A later analysis defined each TCR beta chain by its CDR3 amino acid sequence plus V-gene family, and excluded reads lacking a unique V-gene family. In a later analysis, 450 to 600 highly shared, low-generation-probability nucleotide sequences were removed to address suspected cross-contamination and a sequencing artifact. In a later analysis, a clonal expansion index was calculated for each public chain from normalized within-repertoire ranks of inferred template counts. In a later analysis, generation probabilities were computed using a VDJ recombination model fitted to out-of-frame rearrangements, and the results were checked against IGoR. In a later analysis, hypergeometric tests were used to score TCR-TCR, TCR-HLA and TCR-CMV co-occurrence, with a repertoire-size bias correction applied to TCR pairs. In a later analysis, false discovery rates were estimated by permuting HLA or CMV assignments 20 times. In a later analysis, co-occurring TCRs were grouped using DBSCAN, and TCRdist sequence similarity was added for clustering within HLA-allele-positive subsets. For co-occurrence clustering, repertoires with fewer than 30,000 or more than 120,000 public chains were excluded, along with a handful of repertoires with anomalous nucleotide sharing. The clones in this table, taken by TCRdb from immuneACCESS, are in-frame only. Not every clone is retained; where verified, under half of the shortfall comes from an unresolved V gene, and the cause of the rest is unknown. That table supplies the V and J calls and clone size; D and trimming were determined from the DNA. The sample table contains about 150,000 clones; only one count was recorded for roughly 83% of them. The biggest ten clones account for approximately 8% of the sample.

As regards this clone: Its antigen is unknown. No much larger clone exists at a distance of one base, and base qualities are not known.

The V end gives up 3 bases and the J end 0 bases, leaving 7 bases in the junction not matched to a gene. The CDR3 starts with the cysteine, ends with the phenylalanine, and has 16 residues. Here the CDR3 DNA is all that survives: 48 bases in frame from base 1. Sequences SGHTA (CDR1) and FQGNSA (CDR2) are obtained from the germline V gene. The cohort comprised 666 healthy bone marrow donors. At the time of sampling, all cohort members were nominally healthy, though unrecorded immune exposures were likely present. The donor was CMV seropositive and belonged to the group of about 290 seropositive cohort members. Each donor provided a peripheral blood sample, and peripheral blood mononuclear cells were used for TCR beta sequencing. The Qiagen DNeasy Blood Extraction Kit was used to extract genomic DNA from the blood cell samples.

Here the chain combines TRBV7-2 and TRBJ1-1, with 7 central nucleotides matching TRBD1. The origin of this receptor is a man aged 25-45 years in good health and CMV-seropositive. Sequenced input: PBMCs. The nucleotide sequence reads TGTGCCAGCAGCTTCCAGGGACAGAATTTGAACACTGAAGCTTTCTTT. Its protein reads: CASSFQGQNLNTEAFF.